Sequencing of this T cell receptor (beta chain) was carried out in a study of cytomegalovirus exposure and HLA in healthy donors. There are 13 residues in the CDR3. V lost 2 bases to trimming and J lost 8 bases; unmatched junction nucleotides: 5. Germline CDR1 MNHEY, CDR2 SVGAGI. Regarding the study as a whole: Prior analysis indicated that the majority of TCR beta V segments exhibited productivity approximately 87% or approximately 30% of the time. Reportedly, diagnosis of cytomegalovirus status by the classifier showed high specificity and sensitivity. Sequences of the TCR beta chain were said to predict the HLA-A and HLA-B alleles of most subjects accurately.

Primers included in the PCR were 60 Vbeta and 13 Jbeta primers. Profiled with immunoSEQ multiplex PCR; TCRdb holds only in-frame clones, not every one. The sample is made up of some 84,000 clones, and the top ten hold 0.58% of it. Remarks on this clone: The antigen remains unidentified.

The rearrangement links TRBV6-5 to TRBJ1-2; TRBD1 matches 7 bases. Specimen: PBMCs. The receptor's source is a man aged 50 to 59 in good health and CMV-seronegative. Here the CDR3 reads CASSYRGLVGYTF. CDR3 nucleotides: TGTGCCAGCAGTTACAGGGGGCTCGTGGGCTACACCTTC.